Shown below are 14 T cell receptor beta chains from a single sample sequenced in a study of breast tumors, draining lymph nodes, adjacent tissues. Axillary draining lymph nodes of breast cancer patients supplied the node samples. TCRdb called the multiplex PCR reads again in MiXCR, with one record for every CDR3 protein. The sample includes around 130,000 distinct CDR3 sequences, approximately 20% of them seen just once. The sequencing input was axillary lymph node tissue. The receptors stem from a female donor with breast cancer. Some clones in this sample may be carry-over from other donors' samples.

This clonotype was counted many times. The chain joins TRBV30 to TRBJ1-6, with D unresolved. CDR3 length: 14 residues. V gave up 0 bases and J gave up 13 bases, with 16 bases separating them. CDR1 is GTSNPN and CDR2 is SVGIG in the germline V gene (reference sequence). The CDR3 is CAWSVSVLEFPLHF. The DNA for the CDR3 is TGTGCCTGGAGTGTATCTGTATTGGAGTTTCCCCTCCACTTT.

This sequence joins TRBV6-5 and TRBJ1-1; D is uncertain. Germline lookup yields CDR1 MNHEY and CDR2 SVGAGI. The ends were cut back, 11 bases at V and 2 bases at J, with 15 bases in the middle. The CDR3 spans 13 residues. DNA of the CDR3: TGTGCCGGAGCGAAAGGGCGTAACACTGAAGCTTTCTTT. This encodes CAGAKGRNTEAFF.

This chain connects TRBV7-3 to TRBJ2-3; 11 positions match TRBD2. Germline CDR1 and CDR2: SGHTA and FQGTGA. This CDR3 is built from 15 residues. V gave up 4 bases and J gave up 4 bases; unmatched junction bases: 4. CDR3 nucleotides: TGTGCCAGCAGCTCTACTAGCGGGAGTCCAGATACGCAGTATTTT. Its translation is CASSSTSGSPDTQYF.

This clonotype showed up many times. The CDR3 sequence is CSASIRGLTYEQYF. The DNA for the CDR3 is TGCAGTGCTAGTATCAGGGGCCTCACCTACGAGCAGTACTTC. This rearrangement joins TRBV20-1 to TRBJ2-7, with D possibly TRBD1 on 6 matching bases. V was trimmed by 3 bases and J by 2 bases, leaving 14 bases between them. The CDR3 loop spans 14 amino acids. CDR1 and CDR2 from the germline V gene are DFQATT and SNEGSKA (reference sequence).

This clonotype was recorded at least ten times. The rearrangement links TRBV5-1 to TRBJ2-1, with unresolved D. This CDR3 contains 13 residues. Germline-derived CDR1 and CDR2 are SGHRS and YFSETQ. V was trimmed by 0 bases and J by 6 bases, leaving 7 bases between them. The CDR3 sequence is CASSLGPLNEQFF. CDR3 DNA: TGCGCCAGCAGCTTGGGACCGCTCAATGAGCAGTTCTTC.

The chain joins TRBV10-3 to TRBJ2-7; no clear D gene. V dropped 2 bases and J dropped 4 bases, with 3 bases sitting between them. The CDR3 is made up of 11 amino acids. The germline V gene encodes CDR1 ENHRY and CDR2 SYGVKD. In DNA, the CDR3 is TGTGCCATCAGTGAGGGGTACGAGCAGTACGTC. It yields the protein CAISEGYEQYV.

As regards this clonotype: A read error is possible here, since a much larger clone lies one base away. The chain has TRBV27 and TRBJ2-7; D gene unclear. The CDR3 extends over 13 amino acids. Per germline, CDR1 MNHEY and CDR2 SMNVEV (reference sequence). The CDR3 region is CDSSPTAVYEQYF. The DNA for the CDR3 is TGTGACAGCAGCCCCACGGCAGTGTACGAGCAGTACTTC.

This clonotype was observed a single time. With a much larger clone just one base away, this may be a read error. In DNA, the CDR3 is TGTGCCAGCAGCGCTGGAACAGGGGTCAATGGGCAGTTCTTC. Translation gives CASSAGTGVNGQFF. This chain uses TRBV7-9 with TRBJ2-1, with 7 bases lining up with TRBD1. The CDR3 sequence is 14 residues long. In germline, CDR1 is SEHNR, CDR2 FQNEAQ (reference sequence).

Regarding this clonotype: One end of the junction fails to match germline, which may point to a read error. The chain's CDR3 is CASSSPGTPGTYEPYF. CDR3 coding DNA: TGTGCCAGCTCTTCCCCGGGGACTCCGGGAACCTACGAGCCGTACTTC. V usage is TRBV18 and J usage is TRBJ2-7; tentative D call: TRBD2 (6 bases). Germline CDR1 is KGHSH and CDR2 is LQKENI. The CDR3 spans 16 residues.

This clonotype was detected ten times or more. This chain joins TRBV7-8 and TRBJ2-1; D is perhaps TRBD2 (6 bases). Deletions cut 3 bases from V and 2 bases from J, with 26 bases between. The germline V gene has CDR1 SGHVS and CDR2 FQNEAQ. This CDR3 is 20 amino acids long. In DNA form, the CDR3 reads TGTGCCAGCAGCTTCCGATCAAGCCGGGACTTTGCATTTGCCTACAATGAGCAGTTCTTC. Encoded protein: CASSFRSSRDFAFAYNEQFF.

The V call is TRBV28, the J call TRBJ2-2, with 8 bases fitting TRBD1. The CDR3 is made up of 15 amino acids. CDR1 is MDHEN, CDR2 SYDVKM, per germline. The V gene end was trimmed by 10 bases and the J gene end by 1 base; junction bases not matched to a gene: 8. The chain's CDR3 is CATRPGTGNTGELFF. The CDR3 region has the DNA TGTGCCACCAGACCCGGGACAGGGAACACCGGGGAGCTGTTTTTT. Filled out from reference TRBV28 and TRBJ2-2, the complete variable domain reads DVKVTQSSRYLVKRTGEKVFLECVQDMDHENMFWYRQDPGLGLRLIYFSYDVKMKEKGDIPEGYSVSREKKERFSLILESASTNQTSMYLCATRPGTGNTGELFFGEGSRLTVL.

In its sample, this clonotype was seen many times. V usage is TRBV6-2 or TRBV6-3 and J usage is TRBJ2-1; 8 bases match TRBD2. The CDR3 length is 14 residues. J lost 8 bases, V lost 7 bases, and 10 bases had no gene match. The germline V gene encodes CDR1 MNHEY and CDR2 SVGEGT. The CDR3 is CASTKRTGGDEQFF. The CDR3 DNA is TGTGCCAGCACTAAAAGGACGGGGGGGGATGAGCAGTTCTTC.

The chain joins TRBV19 to TRBJ1-5, with 7 nucleotides matching TRBD1. The CDR3 consists of 15 residues. CDR1 LNHDA and CDR2 SQIVND come from the germline V gene (reference sequence). J was trimmed by 5 bases and V by 6 bases; bases with no gene match: 10. The DNA for the CDR3 is TGTGCCAGTAGGAGAGACAGGGCGGGGGATCAGCCCCAGCATTTT. Translation gives CASRRDRAGDQPQHF.

At least ten counts were recorded for this clonotype. The rearrangement uses TRBV5-6 and TRBJ1-6, with D unresolved. V lost 1 base and J 7 bases, leaving 12 bases between the germline ends. This CDR3 has 15 residues. Germline CDR1 and CDR2: SGHDT and YYEEEE. CDR3 bases: TGTGCCAGCAGCTTGACGGCCGGCTTAAATTCACCCCTCCACTTT. This codes for CASSLTAGLNSPLHF.